This T cell receptor beta chain was recorded in a study of shared clonotypes between healthy human individuals. The study separated CD4+ cells into CD45RA+ naive and CD45RA-negative memory subsets. Data came from immunoSEQ multiplex PCR; TCRdb stores just in-frame clones and leaves some out. The sample lists some 1,600,000 clones, 95% to 99% occurring once. V shed 1 base and J shed 5 bases, with 12 bases lying between them. Germline CDR1 is SGHTA and CDR2 is FQGNSA. The CDR3 runs to 14 residues. This TCR was sampled from a young man in good health. The chain employs TRBV7-2 and TRBJ2-7; no clear D. The sequenced sample consisted of naive CD4+ T cells sorted from blood. Stated subset: CD45RA+ positively selected. The CDR3 DNA sequence: TGTGCCAGCAGCTTAGTTAGGTCCGGCCACGAGCAGTACTTC. It yields the protein CASSLVRSGHEQYF.